The present T cell receptor beta chain was sequenced within a study of blood T cells in healthy people across ages. Germline trimming cut 6 bases from V and 8 bases from J; bases unmatched to any gene: 5. The CDR3 is 13 residues long. Germline V gives CDR1 WSHSY, CDR2 SAAADI. In its sample, this clonotype was seen a few times. Using a J-beta primer mix together with a sample-barcoded 5' primer, a second PCR was run for roughly 6 to 11 cycles. TCRdb called the 5' RACE reads again in MiXCR, with one record for every CDR3 protein. The sample records approximately 940,000 distinct CDR3 sequences, around 46% being singletons.

The chain carries TRBV10-2 and TRBJ1-4; 8 nucleotides match TRBD1. The receptor comes from a young man in good health. Sample: blood. The DNA of the CDR3 is TGCGCCAGCAGGGACAGGGTACAGGAAAAACTGTTTTTT. It specifies CASRDRVQEKLFF.